The clone carrying this T cell receptor beta chain was recorded once. Its specificity is not known. The second PCR ran about 6 to 12 cycles with a sample-barcoded 5' primer and J-beta primers. Every sample gave at least 3 million paired-end reads containing CDR3. A single record per CDR3 protein comes from TCRdb applying MiXCR to the 5' RACE reads. The sample has fewer than 900,000 distinct CDR3 sequences; about 37% are singletons. This sample was taken from a study of blood T cells in healthy people across ages. General study findings and limits: Possibly confounding the expanded clonotype changes was the fact that donor CMV status was unknown. More naive CD4+ cells and higher diversity marked long-lived donors relative to aged donors.

The material sequenced was blood. This receptor was taken from a man between 18 and 29 years old in good health.

The DNA of the CDR3 is TGTGCCAGCAGCCCCGAGGGGGGGGTCACTGAAGCTTTCTTT. It codes for CASSPEGGVTEAFF. This chain connects TRBV7-2 to TRBJ1-1, with a tentative D call TRBD1 (6 bases). This CDR3 has 14 residues. The germline CDR1 and CDR2 sequences are SGHTA and FQGNSA. The V end lost 5 bases, the J end lost 4 bases, and 14 bases lay between the germline ends.